This TCR beta chain was captured in a study of shared clonotypes between healthy human individuals. Whole-study context: The cohort had two women and a few men, ages 18 to 49.

This clone has just a few counts. Sequencing used immunoSEQ multiplex PCR; TCRdb keeps in-frame clones, though not all of them. The table has about 340,000 clones, roughly 80% seen once; the top ten hold under 11%. Sequencing was performed on memory CD4+ T cells sorted from blood. Described subset: CD45RA-negative fraction. The clonotype comes from a man aged 25-40 years in good health.

Written as DNA, the CDR3 is TGTGCCAGTAGTTTGGGGGCCTCCTATGGCTACACCTTC. Residues: CASSLGASYGYTF. This chain links TRBV19 with TRBJ1-2; possibly TRBD1 for D (6 bases). The germline V gene has CDR1 LNHDA and CDR2 SQIVND (reference sequence). The CDR3 is made up of 13 amino acids. V gave up 5 bases and J gave up 4 bases, with 11 bases separating them.